This is a list of T cell receptor beta chains from one sample in a study of follicular helper T cells after annual influenza vaccination. TCRdb keeps only in-frame clones here, not all; method: immunoSEQ multiplex PCR. This sample has 15,000 or so clones, with approximately 84% found just once. The sequencing used CXCR5+ CD38- circulating T follicular helper cells from blood, collected 7 days after influenza vaccination. These receptors were obtained from an adult who received the influenza vaccine. Each CDR3 is given with its conserved first and last residue. Each record gives: clone size, V gene, J gene, D gene, CDR3 DNA, CDR3 protein. A D gene is named only where the DNA matches it firmly. Only part of the rows carry a size: once, few, many, or a class if the clone is expanded.

clone_size: .
v_call: TRBV11-3
j_call: TRBJ1-1
d_call: .
cdr3_nt: TGTGCCAGCAGCTTCTCGGCGGGTGACACTGAAGCTTTCTTT
cdr3_aa: CASSFSAGDTEAFF

clone_size: few
v_call: TRBV7-2
j_call: TRBJ2-2
d_call: TRBD1
cdr3_nt: TGTGCCAGCAGCTTAAAGGACAGGGCTATCCCCGGGGAGCTGTTTTTT
cdr3_aa: CASSLKDRAIPGELFF

clone_size: .
v_call: TRBV7-9
j_call: TRBJ1-6
d_call: .
cdr3_nt: TGTGCCGGCCAGACAGGCGAGGGTTCCCTCCACTTT
cdr3_aa: CAGQTGEGSLHF

clone_size: .
v_call: TRBV30
j_call: TRBJ1-6
d_call: .
cdr3_nt: TGTGCCTGGAGCCTGGGGCTAATTAATTCACCCCTCCACTTT
cdr3_aa: CAWSLGLINSPLHF

clone_size: .
v_call: TRBV5-6
j_call: TRBJ2-1
d_call: TRBD2
cdr3_nt: TGTGCCAGCAGCTTGGTTTCCCTTCCGGCGGGAGTGGGCGATGAGCAGTTCTTC
cdr3_aa: CASSLVSLPAGVGDEQFF

clone_size: .
v_call: TRBV2
j_call: TRBJ2-5
d_call: .
cdr3_nt: TGTGCCAGCACCACAGGGCCAGCGGACTTCCGCGAGACCCAGTACTTC
cdr3_aa: CASTTGPADFRETQYF

clone_size: .
v_call: TRBV6-5
j_call: TRBJ1-1
d_call: .
cdr3_nt: TGTGCCAGCAGTTACCGGTATAACACTGAAGCTTTCTTT
cdr3_aa: CASSYRYNTEAFF

clone_size: .
v_call: TRBV5-1
j_call: TRBJ2-1
d_call: .
cdr3_nt: TGCGCCAGCAGCCCCGGCGTGGGGGGAAACAATGAGCAGTTCTTC
cdr3_aa: CASSPGVGGNNEQFF

clone_size: .
v_call: TRBV7-9
j_call: TRBJ2-3
d_call: TRBD2
cdr3_nt: TGTGCCAGCACCGATAAGGGACTAGCGGGGGATACGCAGTATTTT
cdr3_aa: CASTDKGLAGDTQYF

clone_size: .
v_call: TRBV2
j_call: TRBJ2-5
d_call: .
cdr3_nt: TGTGCCAGCAACGCGGGGGAGACCCAGTACTTC
cdr3_aa: CASNAGETQYF

clone_size: .
v_call: TRBV9
j_call: TRBJ2-2
d_call: .
cdr3_nt: TGTGCCAGCAGCGAGGGGCAGGGGCTGAACACCGGGGAGCTGTTTTTT
cdr3_aa: CASSEGQGLNTGELFF

clone_size: .
v_call: TRBV19
j_call: TRBJ2-1
d_call: .
cdr3_nt: TGTGCCAGTAGTCCGGGGGGCGGACTAGTCTCCAATGAGCAGTTCTTC
cdr3_aa: CASSPGGGLVSNEQFF

clone_size: .
v_call: TRBV7-2
j_call: TRBJ1-1
d_call: .
cdr3_nt: TGTGCCAGCAGCACCCGAGAACAGGGTTTGTCGAACACTGAAGCTTTCTTT
cdr3_aa: CASSTREQGLSNTEAFF

clone_size: .
v_call: TRBV7-2
j_call: TRBJ2-1
d_call: TRBD2
cdr3_nt: TGTGCCAGCAGCTTAGCGACTAGCGGGGCGGATGAGCAGTTCTTC
cdr3_aa: CASSLATSGADEQFF

clone_size: .
v_call: TRBV18
j_call: TRBJ2-5
d_call: .
cdr3_nt: TGTGCCAGCTCACCAGTCCGGGGTGGTCAGTACTTC
cdr3_aa: CASSPVRGGQYF

clone_size: .
v_call: TRBV5-1
j_call: TRBJ1-1
d_call: .
cdr3_nt: TGCGCCAGCACGTTCGGAGGGGTACGGACTGAAGCTTTCTTT
cdr3_aa: CASTFGGVRTEAFF

clone_size: .
v_call: TRBV5-1
j_call: TRBJ2-7
d_call: .
cdr3_nt: TGCGCCAGCAGCCCGCAGGGTCGGTATAGCGAGCAGTACTTC
cdr3_aa: CASSPQGRYSEQYF

clone_size: .
v_call: TRBV7-8
j_call: TRBJ2-2
d_call: TRBD2
cdr3_nt: TGTGCCAGCAGCTCATATAGCGGGAGGCCACCCGGGGAGCTGTTTTTT
cdr3_aa: CASSSYSGRPPGELFF